This T cell receptor beta chain was sequenced during a study of T-cell reconstitution after alpha-beta-depleted transplantation in children. This clonotype was found a few times. What it recognizes is unknown. General study findings and limits: Several hundred graft clones that had expanded were reportedly the source of alpha-beta T cells about two months after transplant. Elevated TCRbeta diversity at day 60 was traced, in some patients, to surviving recipient T cells and thymic progenitors. Newly generated T cells supplied most T-cell counts and diversity one year post-transplant.

As it was prepared, the TCRbeta library received unique molecular identifiers. TCRdb re-analysed the PCR reads in MiXCR, keeping a single row per CDR3 protein. The sample records a few hundred thousand distinct CDR3 sequences, 43% being singletons. The TCR was taken from a girl aged 2 to 9 with aplastic anemia, due to receive a stem cell transplant. Sequencing used PBMCs, obtained before TCRalphabeta/CD19-depleted stem cell transplant.

CDR3 loop: CSARGAPWYEQYF. DNA of the CDR3: TGCAGTGCTAGAGGGGCGCCCTGGTACGAGCAGTACTTC. The rearrangement uses TRBV20-1 and TRBJ2-7; D gene uncertain. Trimming shortened V by 1 base and J by 4 bases, and 11 bases separated the two germline ends. This CDR3 has 13 amino acids. Germline values: CDR1 DFQATT, CDR2 SNEGSKA (reference sequence).